These 5 T cell receptor beta chains came from one sample sequenced in a study of T cells after yellow fever vaccination. Using its own MiXCR run on the 5' RACE reads, TCRdb lists one record per CDR3 protein. The top ten clones hold 15% to 20% of a sample with 450,000 to 600,000 distinct CDR3 sequences, around 17% of them seen once. Sequencing was performed on PBMCs, taken less than 6 days after the first yellow fever vaccination. These receptors were obtained from a man between 18 and 29 years old who received the YFV17D yellow fever vaccine.

The chain uses TRBV5-1 and TRBJ2-7; D is perhaps TRBD1 (5 bases). V was clipped by 0 bases and J by 7 bases, with 8 bases between them. Germline V gives CDR1 SGHRS, CDR2 YFSETQ. The CDR3 sequence is 12 residues long. The CDR3 reads CASSLVQGEQYF. The CDR3 DNA reads TGCGCCAGCAGCTTGGTCCAGGGAGAGCAGTACTTC.

This chain uses TRBV28 with TRBJ1-3; weak D call: TRBD1 (6 bases). Germline lookup yields CDR1 MDHEN and CDR2 SYDVKM. This CDR3 has 15 amino acids. The V and J ends lost 7 bases and 2 bases respectively, with 15 bases between them. For the CDR3, the DNA is TGTGCCAGCACCCCCGCAGGGGCGACTGGAAACACCATATATTTT. Residues: CASTPAGATGNTIYF.

This clonotype came up a few times. The chain carries TRBV20-1 and TRBJ2-1, with D uncertain. Germline CDR1 is DFQATT and CDR2 is SNEGSKA (reference sequence). The CDR3 totals 15 residues. The V end was cut by 0 bases, the J end by 5 bases, with 14 bases between. CDR3 sequence: CSARDNRLDHNEQFF. CDR3 sequence (DNA): TGCAGTGCTAGAGATAATAGACTGGATCACAATGAGCAGTTCTTC.

This clonotype was seen more than once but under ten times. The chain uses TRBV29-1 and TRBJ2-2; tentatively, D is TRBD1 (5 bases). Per germline, CDR1 SQVTM and CDR2 ANQGSEA. The CDR3 consists of 14 residues. Deletions cut 7 bases from V and 6 bases from J, with 18 bases between. The CDR3: CSGGQESGPGELFF. The CDR3 region has the DNA TGCAGCGGCGGACAAGAATCCGGTCCCGGGGAGCTGTTTTTT.

This clonotype occurred a few times. The chain is built from TRBV7-2 and TRBJ2-7; the D call may be TRBD1 or TRBD2 (8 bases each). CDR3 length equals 15 residues. V was pared by 8 bases and J by 5 bases, with 22 bases between. Germline V gene lookup returns CDR1 SGHTA and CDR2 FQGNSA. The CDR3 sequence is CASGTSTGGRHEQYF. DNA for the CDR3: TGTGCCAGCGGGACTAGTACAGGGGGTAGGCACGAGCAGTACTTC. Filled out from reference TRBV7-2 and TRBJ2-7, the complete variable domain reads GAGVSQSPSNKVTEKGKDVELRCDPISGHTALYWYRQSLGQGLEFLIYFQGNSAPDKSGLPSDRFSAERTGGSVSTLTIQRTQQEDSAVYLCASGTSTGGRHEQYFGPGTRLTVT.